One and the same sample provided the 10 T cell receptor beta chains below, sequenced in a study of blood T cell repertoires in COVID-19. Clones were sequenced by immunoSEQ multiplex PCR, and TCRdb holds only the in-frame ones, with some missing. The table shows a few hundred thousand clones, with roughly 89% occurring only once. Input material: peripheral blood. The receptors stem from a woman in her thirties or forties who had recovered from COVID-19.

This clone was counted a single time. The chain carries TRBV7-3 and TRBJ1-6; perhaps TRBD1 as D (5 bases). This CDR3 region has 14 residues. V was pared by 3 bases and J by 7 bases, with 10 bases between. From germline, CDR1 is SGHTA and CDR2 FQGTGA. CDR3 region: CASSLRGGNSPLHF. The CDR3 region has the DNA TGTGCCAGCAGCTTGAGGGGAGGAAATTCACCCCTCCACTTT. The full variable domain, rest sourced from reference TRBV7-3 and TRBJ1-6, is GAGVSQTPSNKVTEKGKYVELRCDPISGHTALYWYRQSLGQGPEFLIYFQGTGAADDSGLPNDRFFAVRPEGSVSTLKIQRTERGDSAVYLCASSLRGGNSPLHFGNGTRLTVT.

This clone was seen only once. The V gene is TRBV5-6, the J gene TRBJ2-3; 11 positions match TRBD2. V shed 0 bases, J shed 2 bases, and the junction held 2 bases outside the gene matches. CDR1 SGHDT and CDR2 YYEEEE come from the germline V gene. CDR3 length equals 16 residues. This CDR3 reads CASSLGLAGYTDTQYF. CDR3 coding DNA: TGTGCCAGCAGCTTGGGACTAGCGGGATACACAGATACGCAGTATTTT.

J is TRBJ2-2 and V is TRBV2, with 8 bases matching TRBD1. J lost 6 bases, V lost 7 bases, and 4 bases had no gene match. The CDR3 covers 13 residues. The germline gives CDR1 SNHLY, CDR2 FYNNEI. The CDR3 loop reads CASNGQGPGELFF. CDR3 DNA: TGTGCCAGCAATGGACAGGGACCCGGGGAGCTGTTTTTT.

The rearrangement links TRBV15 to TRBJ1-1; D not resolved. V was shortened by 5 bases and J by 8 bases, with 12 bases between the two germline ends. The CDR3 runs to 12 residues. CDR1 is LNHNV, CDR2 YYDKDF, per germline (reference sequence). The CDR3: CATSGHKREAFF. CDR3 nucleotides: TGTGCCACCAGCGGGCACAAGCGGGAAGCTTTCTTT. The full variable domain, with the rest looked up from reference TRBV15 and TRBJ1-1, is DAMVIQNPRYQVTQFGKPVTLSCSQTLNHNVMYWYQQKSSQAPKLLFHYYDKDFNNEADTPDNFQSRRPNTSFCFLDIRSPGLGDTAMYLCATSGHKREAFFGQGTRLTVV.

This chain connects TRBV5-6 to TRBJ2-6, with no clear D. This CDR3 has 13 residues. Between the trimmed V and J ends, which lost 6 bases and 0 bases, there was a span of 4 bases. The germline gives CDR1 SGHDT, CDR2 YYEEEE. CDR3 residues: CASTFSGANVLTF. In DNA, the CDR3 is TGTGCCAGCACTTTCTCTGGGGCCAACGTCCTGACTTTC. Combining the CDR3 with reference TRBV5-6 and TRBJ2-6 gives the whole variable domain DAGVTQSPTHLIKTRGQQVTLRCSPKSGHDTVSWYQQALGQGPQFIFQYYEEEERQRGNFPDRFSGHQFPNYSSELNVNALLLGDSALYLCASTFSGANVLTFGAGSRLTVL.

V usage is TRBV9 and J usage is TRBJ2-1; D is perhaps TRBD1 (6 bases). Looked up from germline, CDR1 is SGDLS and CDR2 is YYNGEE. The CDR3 length is 16 residues. V was cut by 3 bases and J by 0 bases, with 13 bases left in between. The CDR3, as DNA: TGTGCCAGCAGCGAATTCACAGGGAGCTCCTACAATGAGCAGTTCTTC. Amino acids: CASSEFTGSSYNEQFF.

The chain links TRBV28 to TRBJ2-2; TRBD1 matches 7 bases. The CDR3 runs to 15 residues. CDR1 and CDR2 from the germline V gene are MDHEN and SYDVKM. With 5 bases clipped from V and 2 bases from J, the junction kept 5 bases outside the gene matches. The CDR3 DNA reads as TGTGCCAGCAGTCCCTGGACAGGAAACACCGGGGAGCTGTTTTTT. It translates to CASSPWTGNTGELFF.

J is TRBJ1-1 and V is TRBV14; 8 positions agree with TRBD1. J gave up 1 base and V 5 bases, and 3 bases lay outside the gene matches. Germline CDR1 SGHDN, CDR2 FVKESK. The CDR3 has 14 amino acids. This chain's CDR3 is CASSVQGGNTEAFF. In nucleotides, the CDR3 is TGTGCCAGCAGCGTACAGGGGGGGAACACTGAAGCTTTCTTT. The whole variable domain, remainder taken from reference TRBV14 and TRBJ1-1, is EAGVTQFPSHSVIEKGQTVTLRCDPISGHDNLYWYRRVMGKEIKFLLHFVKESKQDESGMPNNRFLAERTGGTYSTLKVQPAELEDSGVYFCASSVQGGNTEAFFGQGTRLTVV.

The J gene is TRBJ2-7, the V gene TRBV3-1 (or the pseudogene TRBV3-2); D possibly corresponds to TRBD2 (6 bases). There are 15 residues in the CDR3. Germline CDR1 and CDR2: LGHDT and YNNKEL (reference sequence). The germline V and J ends were trimmed by 4 bases and 6 bases, with 19 bases remaining between them. The CDR3 protein is CASSPQAGRVFEQYF. In DNA form, the CDR3 reads TGTGCCAGCAGCCCGCAGGCGGGACGCGTATTCGAGCAGTACTTC.

This clone showed up just a few times. This chain joins TRBV6-5 and TRBJ1-4, with 7 bases that match TRBD1. V lost 6 bases to trimming and J lost 8 bases; unmatched junction nucleotides: 3. Germline values: CDR1 MNHEY, CDR2 SVGAGI. The CDR3 length is 12 residues. In nucleotides, the CDR3 is TGTGCCAGCAGGGGGACAGCAGAAAAACTGTTTTTT. Translation gives CASRGTAEKLFF.